A selection of T cell receptor beta chains follows, all from one sample in a study of neurological immune-mediated disorders. TCRdb processed the 5' RACE reads anew with MiXCR; each CDR3 protein has one entry. The sample has about 49,000 distinct CDR3 sequences; 7% to 10% are singletons. What was sequenced was PBMCs. These receptors were obtained from a woman aged 40 to 49 in good health. Both conserved end residues are part of each CDR3. The order of the fields is D gene, clone size, V gene, J gene, CDR3 DNA, CDR3 protein. The D gene is left open where the match is weak. Not every row has a clone size; where given, it reads once, few, many or a size class.

NA,many,TRBV7-2,TRBJ2-3,TGTGCCAGCAGCTTAGCTCCCACTAGCACAGATACGCAGTATTTT,CASSLAPTSTDTQYF
NA,many,TRBV24-1,TRBJ1-2,TGTGCCACCAGTGATTCGGGACGGAGCTATGGCTACACCTTC,CATSDSGRSYGYTF
NA,many,TRBV6-5,TRBJ1-1,TGTGCCAGCTCCGCAGAACCTAACACTGAAGCTTTCTTT,CASSAEPNTEAFF
NA,many,TRBV10-3,TRBJ1-1,TGTGCCATCAGTGGGGGCAGGGAGATCTCTGAAGCTTTCTTT,CAISGGREISEAFF
TRBD1,few,TRBV20-1,TRBJ1-1,TGCAGTGCCCCAAGGACAGGTTCCATGAACACTGAAGCTTTCTTT,CSAPRTGSMNTEAFF
NA,many,TRBV12-3/TRBV12-4,TRBJ2-1,TGTGCCAGCAGTCTCGGGGTACCGGAGCAGTTCTTC,CASSLGVPEQFF
TRBD1,many,TRBV5-1,TRBJ2-7,TGCGCCAGCAGCCTGAACAGGGGGCCAGGATACGAGCAGTACTTC,CASSLNRGPGYEQYF
TRBD1,many,TRBV5-1,TRBJ2-1,TGCGCCAGCAACCGGGACAGGGGCAATGAGCAGTTCTTC,CASNRDRGNEQFF
NA,many,TRBV7-2,TRBJ2-7,TGTGCCAGCAGCTTAACTAACACGCACTACGAGCAGTACTTC,CASSLTNTHYEQYF
NA,NA,TRBV10-3,TRBJ2-7,TGTGCCATCAGTGAGTCAGGCAGGCAATTGGGGTCTTACGAGCAGTACTTC,CAISESGRQLGSYEQYF
NA,many,TRBV20-1,TRBJ1-2,TGCAGTGCTAGATATGGGGCCCGGTGGGGCTATGGCTACACCTTC,CSARYGARWGYGYTF
NA,many,TRBV5-1,TRBJ2-1,TGCGCCAGCAGCCCGGTCCTTTACAATGAGCAGTTCTTC,CASSPVLYNEQFF